The 8 T cell receptor beta chains reported below all come from one sample, sequenced in a study of cytomegalovirus exposure and HLA in healthy donors. The PCR used 60 Vbeta and 13 Jbeta primers. TCRdb's copy holds only in-frame clones and misses some; the assay was immunoSEQ multiplex PCR. The sample consists of 53,000 or so clones, 65% to 80% of them appearing once. The sample comprised PBMCs. These receptors all stem from a man under 40 in good health and CMV-seropositive.

Only a few counts were recorded for this clone. V and J are TRBV2 and TRBJ1-2; 8 positions agree with TRBD1. CDR3 length: 13 residues. Germline assignment: CDR1 SNHLY and CDR2 FYNNEI. V lost 6 bases to trimming and J lost 7 bases; unmatched junction nucleotides: 7. The CDR3 protein is CASRAGGYFGYTF. CDR3 DNA sequence: TGTGCCAGCAGAGCAGGGGGCTATTTTGGCTACACCTTC.

In this sample, this clone turned up once. V usage is TRBV14 and J usage is TRBJ1-2; D unclear. Germline CDR1 and CDR2: SGHDN and FVKESK. The CDR3 has 12 amino acids. V lost 0 bases and J lost 9, with 8 bases in between. CDR3 region: CASSQDPGSYTF. CDR3 coding DNA: TGTGCCAGCAGCCAAGATCCAGGTAGCTACACCTTC. Together with reference TRBV14 and TRBJ1-2, the CDR3 gives the full variable domain: EAGVTQFPSHSVIEKGQTVTLRCDPISGHDNLYWYRRVMGKEIKFLLHFVKESKQDESGMPNNRFLAERTGGTYSTLKVQPAELEDSGVYFCASSQDPGSYTFGSGTRLTVV.

The rearrangement uses TRBV18 and TRBJ1-1; the D is unclear. In germline, CDR1 is KGHSH, CDR2 LQKENI. The germline V and J ends were trimmed by 6 bases and 4 bases, with 9 bases remaining between them. This CDR3 comprises 12 residues. The CDR3 region is CASSWEGTEAFF. The CDR3 bases are TGTGCCAGCTCTTGGGAGGGCACTGAAGCTTTCTTT.

This chain joins TRBV4-2 and TRBJ1-2, with 7 bases that match TRBD1. Per germline, CDR1 LGHNA and CDR2 YNFKEQ. V trimming: 6 bases; J trimming: 5 bases; junction bases outside the gene matches: 6. This CDR3 region has 13 residues. The CDR3 loop is CASSTGDRYGYTF. In DNA form, the CDR3 reads TGTGCCAGCAGTACAGGGGACCGGTATGGCTACACCTTC.

J is TRBJ2-7 and V is TRBV11-2; 9 nucleotides line up with TRBD2. From germline, CDR1 is SGHAT and CDR2 FQNNGV. CDR3 length equals 15 residues. V was pared by 8 bases and J by 6 bases, with 14 bases of the junction left unmatched. The chain's CDR3 is CASVGRRGGSGEQYF. The CDR3 DNA is TGTGCCAGCGTCGGGCGGCGGGGGGGCTCCGGCGAGCAGTACTTC. The entire variable domain, with the rest obtained from reference TRBV11-2 and TRBJ2-7, is as follows: EAGVAQSPRYKIIEKRQSVAFWCNPISGHATLYWYQQILGQGPKLLIQFQNNGVVDDSQLPKDRFSAERLKGVDSTLKIQPAKLEDSAVYLCASVGRRGGSGEQYFGPGTRLTVT.

The rearrangement joins TRBV4-2 to TRBJ1-5; 9 bases agree with TRBD1. Germline CDR1 reads LGHNA; CDR2 reads YNFKEQ. This CDR3 has 14 residues. V gave up 2 bases and J gave up 7 bases; unmatched junction bases: 3. The CDR3 DNA is TGTGCCAGCAGCCAATCAACAGGGGGCCAGCCCCAGCATTTT. Translation gives CASSQSTGGQPQHF.

CDR3 DNA: TGTGCTAGTGGTTTGGTACCGCCAGGGCGGAATGGCTACACCTTC. Translating gives CASGLVPPGRNGYTF. J is TRBJ1-2 and V is TRBV12-5; possibly TRBD1 for D (5 bases). V was clipped by 0 bases and J by 6 bases, with 14 bases between them. Germline lookup yields CDR1 LGHNT and CDR2 FRNRAP. The CDR3 runs 15 residues.

The chain joins TRBV19 to TRBJ2-3, with D unresolved. The CDR3 runs to 12 residues. Trimming pared 1 base from V and 4 bases from J, leaving 3 bases between. The germline gives CDR1 LNHDA, CDR2 SQIVND (reference sequence). CDR3 nucleotide sequence: TGTGCCAGTAGTATAGCTGCAGATACGCAGTATTTT. Encoded protein: CASSIAADTQYF.